This T cell receptor (beta chain) is drawn from a study of Ad26.COV2.S vaccination and SARS-CoV-2 variants. In the study overall: Once, or twice with 56 days between doses, Ad26.COV2.S was given intramuscularly.

Turning to this clone: Its antigen is not identified.

Findings and caveats of the study: People who got the vaccine had more spike-specific TCR breadth than people who got placebo.

Generated by immunoSEQ multiplex PCR, the TCRdb table keeps only in-frame clones and is missing some. The sample holds about 680,000 clones, roughly 90% seen once. As to treatment: roughly 18 received Ad26.COV2.S at low or high dose, single or two shots; roughly five received placebo; per-sample allocation not given. Samples came from day 63 after the first vaccine or placebo injection. The CDR3 runs to 13 residues. V was pared by 4 bases and J by 12 bases, with 13 bases between. The germline V gene encodes CDR1 SNHLY and CDR2 FYNNEI. V is TRBV2 and J is TRBJ2-6; the D gene is possibly TRBD2 (5 bases). The receptor was isolated from a person aged 18-65 years who received the Ad26.COV2.S COVID-19 vaccine or a placebo. The sample consisted of peripheral blood, taken in a trial of Ad26.COV2.S vaccine versus placebo. The CDR3, as DNA: TGTGCCAGCAGTGGAGGGCACCTGGGCGTCCTGACTTTC. It codes for CASSGGHLGVLTF.